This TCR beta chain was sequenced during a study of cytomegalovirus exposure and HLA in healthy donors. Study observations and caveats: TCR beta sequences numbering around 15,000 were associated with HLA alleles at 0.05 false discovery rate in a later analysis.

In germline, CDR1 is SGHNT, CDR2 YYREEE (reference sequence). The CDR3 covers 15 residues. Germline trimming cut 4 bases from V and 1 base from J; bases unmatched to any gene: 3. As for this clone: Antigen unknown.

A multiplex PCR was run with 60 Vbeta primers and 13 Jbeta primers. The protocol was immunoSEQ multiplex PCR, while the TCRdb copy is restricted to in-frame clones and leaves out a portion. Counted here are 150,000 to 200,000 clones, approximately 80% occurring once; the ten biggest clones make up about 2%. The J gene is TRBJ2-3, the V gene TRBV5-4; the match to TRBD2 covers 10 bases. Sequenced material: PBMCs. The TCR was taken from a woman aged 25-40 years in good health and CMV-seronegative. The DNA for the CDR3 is TGTGCCAGCAGCCGCGGACTAGCGGGCACAGATACGCAGTATTTT. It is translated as CASSRGLAGTDTQYF.